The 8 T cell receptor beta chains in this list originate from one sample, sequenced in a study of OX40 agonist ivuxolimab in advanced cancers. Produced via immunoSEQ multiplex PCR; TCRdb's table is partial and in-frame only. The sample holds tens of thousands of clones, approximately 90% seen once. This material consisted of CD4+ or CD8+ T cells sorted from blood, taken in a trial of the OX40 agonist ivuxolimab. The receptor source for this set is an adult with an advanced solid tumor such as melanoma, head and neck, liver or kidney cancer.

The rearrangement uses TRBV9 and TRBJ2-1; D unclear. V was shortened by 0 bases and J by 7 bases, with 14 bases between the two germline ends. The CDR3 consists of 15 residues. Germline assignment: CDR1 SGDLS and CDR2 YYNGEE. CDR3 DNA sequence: TGTGCCAGCAGCGTAGGGGTCTCGGCTGTAAATGAGCAGTTCTTC. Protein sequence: CASSVGVSAVNEQFF.

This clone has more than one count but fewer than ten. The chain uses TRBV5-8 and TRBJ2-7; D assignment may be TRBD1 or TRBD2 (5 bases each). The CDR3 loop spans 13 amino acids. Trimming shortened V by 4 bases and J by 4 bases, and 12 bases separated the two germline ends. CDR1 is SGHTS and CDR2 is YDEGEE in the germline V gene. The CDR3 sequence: CASSRRDRYEQYV. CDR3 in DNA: TGTGCCAGCAGCCGTAGGGACCGTTACGAGCAGTACGTC.

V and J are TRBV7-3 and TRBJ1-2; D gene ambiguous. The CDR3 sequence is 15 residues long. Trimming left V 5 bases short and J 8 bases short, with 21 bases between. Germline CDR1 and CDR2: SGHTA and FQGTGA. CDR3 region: CASSHPMASSQGYTF. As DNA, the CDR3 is TGTGCCAGCAGCCACCCCATGGCGAGCAGTCAGGGCTACACCTTC.

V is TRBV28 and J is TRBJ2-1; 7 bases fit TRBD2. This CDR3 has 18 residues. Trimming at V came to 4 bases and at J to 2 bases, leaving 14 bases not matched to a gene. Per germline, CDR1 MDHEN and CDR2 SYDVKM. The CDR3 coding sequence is TGTGCCAGCAGTTGGGGAGGGAAGGGTGGTCTTCCCTACAATGAGCAGTTCTTC. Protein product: CASSWGGKGGLPYNEQFF.

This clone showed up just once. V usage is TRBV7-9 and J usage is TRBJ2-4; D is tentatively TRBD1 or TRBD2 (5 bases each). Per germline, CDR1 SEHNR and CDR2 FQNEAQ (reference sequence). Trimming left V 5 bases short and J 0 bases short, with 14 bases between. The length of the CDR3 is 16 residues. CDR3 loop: CASSQGTLVAKNIQYF. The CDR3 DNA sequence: TGTGCCAGCAGCCAAGGGACCCTAGTAGCCAAAAACATTCAGTACTTC.

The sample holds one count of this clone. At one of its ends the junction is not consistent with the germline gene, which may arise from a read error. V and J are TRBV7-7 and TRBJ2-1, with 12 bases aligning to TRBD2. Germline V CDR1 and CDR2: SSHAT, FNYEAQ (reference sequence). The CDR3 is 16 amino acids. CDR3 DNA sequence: TGTGCTAGCAGCTTAGGGCTAGCGGGGGGGCGTGATGAGCAGTTCTTC. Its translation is CASSLGLAGGRDEQFF. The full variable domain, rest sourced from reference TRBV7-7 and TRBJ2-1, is GAGVSQSPRYKVTKRGQDVTLRCDPISSHATLYWYQQALGQGPEFLTYFNYEAQPDKSGLPSDRFSAERPEGSISTLTIQRTEQRDSAMYRCASSLGLAGGRDEQFFGPGTRLTVL.

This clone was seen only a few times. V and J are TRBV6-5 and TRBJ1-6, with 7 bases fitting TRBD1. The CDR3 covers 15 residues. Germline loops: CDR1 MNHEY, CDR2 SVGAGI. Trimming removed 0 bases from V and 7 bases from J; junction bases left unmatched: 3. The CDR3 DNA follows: TGTGCCAGCAGTTACTCGACAGGGCCCAATTCACCCCTCCACTTT. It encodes CASSYSTGPNSPLHF.

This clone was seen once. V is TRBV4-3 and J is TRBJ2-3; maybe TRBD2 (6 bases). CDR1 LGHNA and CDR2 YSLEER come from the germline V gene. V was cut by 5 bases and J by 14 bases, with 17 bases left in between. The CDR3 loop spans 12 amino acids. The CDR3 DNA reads TGCGCCAGCAGCGACCCGGGACTTCCAGTGTATTTT. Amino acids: CASSDPGLPVYF.